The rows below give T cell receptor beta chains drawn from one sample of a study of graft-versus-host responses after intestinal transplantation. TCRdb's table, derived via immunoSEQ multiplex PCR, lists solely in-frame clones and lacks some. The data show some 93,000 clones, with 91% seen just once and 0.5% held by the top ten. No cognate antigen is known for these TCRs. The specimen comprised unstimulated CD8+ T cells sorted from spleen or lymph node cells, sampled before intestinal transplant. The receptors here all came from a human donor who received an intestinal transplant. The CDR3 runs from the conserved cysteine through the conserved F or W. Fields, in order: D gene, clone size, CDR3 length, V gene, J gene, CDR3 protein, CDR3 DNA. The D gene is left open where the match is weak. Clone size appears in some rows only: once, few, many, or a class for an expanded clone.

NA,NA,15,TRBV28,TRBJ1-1,CASNLWGDLNTEAFF,TGTGCCAGCAACCTATGGGGCGATTTGAACACTGAAGCTTTCTTT
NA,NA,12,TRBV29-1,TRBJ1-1,CSVADSHTEAFF,TGCAGCGTAGCGGACAGTCACACTGAAGCTTTCTTT
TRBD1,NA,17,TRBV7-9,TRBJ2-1,CASSLRGRGSLYNEQFF,TGTGCCAGCAGCTTAAGGGGCAGGGGGTCACTCTACAATGAGCAGTTCTTC
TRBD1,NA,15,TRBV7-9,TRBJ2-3,CASSPPTGAVDTQYF,TGTGCCAGCAGCCCTCCCACAGGGGCCGTGGATACGCAGTATTTT
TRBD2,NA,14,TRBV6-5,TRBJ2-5,CASTPGGFGETQYF,TGTGCCAGCACCCCCGGGGGGTTCGGGGAGACCCAGTACTTC
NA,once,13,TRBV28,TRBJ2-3,CASSLFPTDTQYF,TGTGCCAGCAGTTTATTCCCGACAGATACGCAGTATTTT
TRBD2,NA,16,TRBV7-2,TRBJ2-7,CASSQGLAGGPYEQYF,TGTGCCAGCAGCCAGGGGCTAGCGGGGGGGCCCTACGAGCAGTACTTC
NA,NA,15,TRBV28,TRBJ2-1,CASSLSPGSGNEQFF,TGTGCCAGCAGTTTATCCCCCGGGAGTGGAAATGAGCAGTTCTTC
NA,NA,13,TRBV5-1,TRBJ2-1,CASSLGRGNEQFF,TGCGCCAGCAGCTTAGGCAGGGGCAATGAGCAGTTCTTC
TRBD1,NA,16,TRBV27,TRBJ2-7,CASSSLPGTGTYEQYF,TGTGCCAGCAGTTCACTTCCCGGGACAGGGACCTACGAGCAGTACTTC
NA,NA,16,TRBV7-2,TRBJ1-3,CASSSIRERLGNTIYF,TGTGCCAGCAGCTCAATTAGGGAGCGCCTTGGAAACACCATATATTTT
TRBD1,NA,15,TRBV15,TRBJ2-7,CATSFGTGASYEQYF,TGTGCCACCAGCTTCGGGACAGGGGCCTCCTACGAGCAGTACTTC
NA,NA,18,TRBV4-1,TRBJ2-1,CASSQEPGSGGGYNEQFF,TGCGCCAGCAGCCAAGAGCCCGGCTCCGGCGGTGGTTACAATGAGCAGTTCTTC
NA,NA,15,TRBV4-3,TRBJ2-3,CASSQDDSFAYTQYF,TGCGCCAGCAGCCAAGATGACTCCTTCGCATATACGCAGTATTTT
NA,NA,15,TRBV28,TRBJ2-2,CASSLPVLNTGELFF,TGTGCCAGCAGTTTGCCGGTTTTGAACACCGGGGAGCTGTTTTTT
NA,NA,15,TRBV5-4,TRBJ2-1,CASSPGPAAHNEQFF,TGTGCCAGCAGCCCAGGCCCAGCGGCACACAATGAGCAGTTCTTC
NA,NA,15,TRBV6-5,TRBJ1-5,CASSLSAGGNQPQHF,TGTGCCAGCAGTTTATCCGCGGGCGGCAATCAGCCCCAGCATTTT
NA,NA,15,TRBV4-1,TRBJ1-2,CASSQVTGGNYGYTF,TGCGCCAGCAGCCAAGTTACGGGCGGGAACTATGGCTACACCTTC
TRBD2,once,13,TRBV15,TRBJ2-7,CATSRRTGGEQYF,TGTGCCACCAGCAGGAGGACGGGGGGCGAGCAGTACTTC
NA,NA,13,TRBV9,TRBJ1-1,CASSVTENTEAFF,TGTGCCAGCAGCGTTACAGAGAACACTGAAGCTTTCTTT
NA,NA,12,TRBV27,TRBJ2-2,CASSSNTGELFF,TGTGCCAGCAGCTCGAACACCGGGGAGCTGTTTTTT
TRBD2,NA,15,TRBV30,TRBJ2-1,CAWNLERGGFDEQFF,TGTGCCTGGAACCTCGAGCGGGGGGGCTTCGATGAGCAGTTCTTC
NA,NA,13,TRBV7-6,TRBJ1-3,CASSRLGGAAVQF,TGTGCCAGCAGCCGCTTAGGGGGGGCAGCCGTGCAGTTT
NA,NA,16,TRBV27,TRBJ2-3,CASSPSEVRVTDTQYF,TGTGCCAGCAGTCCCTCCGAGGTCAGGGTGACAGATACGCAGTATTTT
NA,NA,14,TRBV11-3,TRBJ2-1,CASSLAVGENEQFF,TGTGCCAGCAGCTTAGCGGTCGGAGAGAATGAGCAGTTCTTC
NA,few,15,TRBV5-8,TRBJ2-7,CASSLGWDTYYEQYF,TGTGCCAGCAGCTTGGGGTGGGACACTTACTACGAGCAGTACTTC